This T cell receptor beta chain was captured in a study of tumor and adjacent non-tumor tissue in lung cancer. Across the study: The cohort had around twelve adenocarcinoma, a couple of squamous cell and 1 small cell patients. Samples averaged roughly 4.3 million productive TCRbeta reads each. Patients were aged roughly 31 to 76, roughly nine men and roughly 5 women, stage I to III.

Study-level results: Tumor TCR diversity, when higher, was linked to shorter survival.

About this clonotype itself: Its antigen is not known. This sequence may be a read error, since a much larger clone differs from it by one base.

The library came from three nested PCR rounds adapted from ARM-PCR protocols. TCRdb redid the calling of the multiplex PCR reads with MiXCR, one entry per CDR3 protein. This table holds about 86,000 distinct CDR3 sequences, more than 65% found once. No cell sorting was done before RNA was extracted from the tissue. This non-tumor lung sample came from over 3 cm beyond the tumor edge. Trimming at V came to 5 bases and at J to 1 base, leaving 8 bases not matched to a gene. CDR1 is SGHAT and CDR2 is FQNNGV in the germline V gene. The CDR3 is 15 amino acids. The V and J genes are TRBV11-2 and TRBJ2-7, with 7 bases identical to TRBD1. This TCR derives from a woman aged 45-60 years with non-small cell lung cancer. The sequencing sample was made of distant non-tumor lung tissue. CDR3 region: CASSIQGRSSYEQYF. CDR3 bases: TGTGCCAGCAGCATACAGGGGAGAAGTTCCTACGAGCAGTACTTC.